The sequence of this TCR beta chain was determined in a study of OX40 agonist ivuxolimab in advanced cancers. Study details: Patients got intravenous ivuxolimab at 0.01 to 10 mg/kg every 2 weeks. Study conclusions and caveats: CD8+ T cells averaged more expanded clones than CD4+.

Using immunoSEQ multiplex PCR, the repertoire was profiled, and TCRdb retains in-frame clones only, with some absent. Of tens of thousands of clones in the sample, around four fifths were seen once. Baseline was the first blood sampling point, followed by cycle 4 day 1 and cycle 7 day 1. Germline V CDR1 and CDR2: SGHTA, FQGTGA. V lost 3 bases to trimming and J lost 10 bases; unmatched junction nucleotides: 2. The CDR3 loop spans 14 amino acids. A note on this clone: The target antigen is unknown.

The TCR originated in an adult with an advanced solid tumor such as melanoma, head and neck, liver or kidney cancer. V and J are TRBV7-3 and TRBJ2-1; 14 nucleotides match TRBD2. Sequenced here: CD4+ or CD8+ T cells sorted from blood, sampled in a trial of the OX40 agonist ivuxolimab. CDR3 in amino acids: CASSFGTSGSEQFF. CDR3 DNA: TGTGCCAGCAGCTTTGGGACTAGCGGGAGCGAGCAGTTCTTC.